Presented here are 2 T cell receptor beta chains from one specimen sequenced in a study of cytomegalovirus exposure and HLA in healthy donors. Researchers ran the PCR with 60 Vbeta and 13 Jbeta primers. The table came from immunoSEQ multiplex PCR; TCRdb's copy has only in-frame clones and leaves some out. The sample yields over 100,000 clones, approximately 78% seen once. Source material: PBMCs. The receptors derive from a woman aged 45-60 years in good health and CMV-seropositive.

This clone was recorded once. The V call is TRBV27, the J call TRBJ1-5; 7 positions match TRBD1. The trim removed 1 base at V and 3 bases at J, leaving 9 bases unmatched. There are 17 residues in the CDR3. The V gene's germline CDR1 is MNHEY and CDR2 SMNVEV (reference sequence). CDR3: CASSLLGRQGLNQPQHF. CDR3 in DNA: TGTGCCAGCAGTTTATTAGGGAGACAGGGCCTCAATCAGCCCCAGCATTTT.

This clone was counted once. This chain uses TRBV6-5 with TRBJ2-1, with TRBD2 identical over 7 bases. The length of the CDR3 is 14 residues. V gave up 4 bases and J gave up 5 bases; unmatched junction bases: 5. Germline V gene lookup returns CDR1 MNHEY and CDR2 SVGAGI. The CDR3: CASSLLAYDNEQFF. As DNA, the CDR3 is TGTGCCAGCAGTTTACTAGCGTATGACAATGAGCAGTTCTTC.